Listed below are T cell receptor beta chains from one sample, sequenced in a study of cytomegalovirus exposure and HLA in healthy donors. Clones were read by immunoSEQ multiplex PCR, and TCRdb kept only the in-frame ones, dropping some. The data show around 220,000 clones, approximately 83% seen once. The sample comprised PBMCs. The receptors here all came from a woman in her twenties or thirties in good health and CMV-seropositive. CDR3s include the opening cysteine and the closing phenylalanine or tryptophan. The order of the fields is J gene, D gene, CDR3 length, clone size, V gene, CDR3 protein, CDR3 DNA. D genes are given only for firm matches. For some rows the clone size is stated as once, few or many, or as a class when expanded; others skip it.

TRBJ1-5 | NA | 16 | NA | TRBV9 | CASSVEGRGAGLPQHF | TGTGCCAGCAGCGTAGAGGGGAGAGGGGCGGGGTTGCCCCAGCATTTT
TRBJ2-7 | NA | 14 | NA | TRBV5-4 | CASSLSVTSYEQYF | TGTGCCAGCAGCTTAAGCGTAACTTCCTACGAGCAGTACTTC
TRBJ2-7 | NA | 15 | NA | TRBV11-2 | CASSPLPTVRYEQYF | TGTGCCAGCAGCCCTTTACCGACAGTCCGCTACGAGCAGTACTTC
TRBJ1-2 | TRBD1 | 12 | NA | TRBV29-1 | CSSSQGDYGYTF | TGCAGCTCATCACAGGGGGACTATGGCTACACCTTC
TRBJ1-4 | NA | 15 | NA | TRBV27 | CASSIQLATNEKLFF | TGTGCCAGCAGTATACAATTGGCAACTAATGAAAAACTGTTTTTT
TRBJ2-2 | NA | 16 | NA | TRBV9 | CASSGKPGGNTGELFF | TGTGCCAGCAGCGGGAAACCCGGTGGGAACACCGGGGAGCTGTTTTTT
TRBJ2-7 | NA | 13 | once | TRBV29-1 | CSVVSGSSYEQYF | TGCAGCGTTGTAAGCGGAAGCTCCTACGAGCAGTACTTC
TRBJ1-5 | NA | 14 | NA | TRBV27 | CASSLLGSYQPQHF | TGTGCCAGCAGTTTATTGGGTAGCTATCAGCCCCAGCATTTT
TRBJ2-2 | NA | 15 | NA | TRBV27 | CASSSLGQNTGELFF | TGTGCCAGCAGTTCCCTAGGACAGAACACCGGGGAGCTGTTTTTT
TRBJ2-7 | NA | 12 | NA | TRBV28 | CASRVTSYEQYF | TGTGCCAGCAGGGTTACTTCCTACGAGCAGTACTTC
TRBJ2-1 | NA | 18 | once | TRBV2 | CASSEAGASVTSYNEQFF | TGTGCCAGCAGTGAAGCGGGTGCTAGCGTCACCTCCTACAATGAGCAGTTCTTC
TRBJ2-1 | NA | 15 | few | TRBV18 | CASSPTRGVYNEQFF | TGTGCCAGCTCACCAACCAGGGGGGTATACAATGAGCAGTTCTTC
TRBJ2-7 | NA | 16 | NA | TRBV13 | CASSLRGGVAAYEQYF | TGTGCCAGCAGCCTGCGGGGCGGGGTAGCGGCTTACGAGCAGTACTTC
TRBJ2-1 | NA | 14 | NA | TRBV7-2 | CASSFSGSYNEQFF | TGTGCCAGCAGCTTTAGCGGCTCCTACAATGAGCAGTTCTTC
TRBJ2-1 | NA | 12 | few | TRBV29-1 | CSAIRSFGEQFF | TGCAGCGCCATCAGGAGCTTTGGGGAGCAGTTCTTC
TRBJ2-1 | NA | 12 | few | TRBV5-1 | CASITRTGEQFF | TGCGCCAGCATCACAAGAACCGGTGAGCAGTTCTTC
TRBJ2-7 | NA | 12 | NA | TRBV5-6 | CASSATSYEQYF | TGTGCCAGCAGCGCAACCAGCTACGAGCAGTACTTC
TRBJ2-3 | NA | 16 | NA | TRBV25-1 | CASSGIVGGRTDTQYF | TGTGCCAGCAGTGGCATAGTTGGGGGGCGAACAGATACGCAGTATTTT
TRBJ1-5 | NA | 14 | few | TRBV6-1 | CAGSQAVSNQPQHF | TGTGCCGGCTCGCAGGCGGTGAGCAATCAGCCCCAGCATTTT
TRBJ2-3 | NA | 14 | NA | TRBV29-1 | CSVGTLADVDTQYF | TGCAGCGTTGGGACATTAGCGGACGTTGATACGCAGTATTTT
TRBJ1-5 | NA | 14 | NA | TRBV7-9 | CASTKIESNQPQHF | TGTGCCAGTACCAAGATAGAGAGCAATCAGCCCCAGCATTTT
TRBJ2-1 | NA | 14 | NA | TRBV14 | CASSQNPPEDEQFF | TGTGCCAGCAGCCAAAATCCCCCGGAAGATGAGCAGTTCTTC
TRBJ2-7 | TRBD2 | 16 | once | TRBV6-5 | CASSYSWTSGVYEQYF | TGTGCCAGCAGTTACTCATGGACTAGCGGAGTTTACGAGCAGTACTTC
TRBJ2-5 | NA | 12 | once | TRBV2 | CASKGLEETQYF | TGTGCCAGCAAAGGACTTGAAGAGACCCAGTACTTC
TRBJ2-7 | NA | 14 | NA | TRBV5-1 | CASKVALASYEQYF | TGCGCCAGCAAGGTGGCATTAGCCTCCTACGAGCAGTACTTC
TRBJ1-2 | NA | 14 | NA | TRBV7-2 | CASSLDSPYYGYTF | TGTGCCAGCAGCTTAGACTCCCCGTACTATGGCTACACCTTC
TRBJ2-7 | NA | 16 | NA | TRBV30 | CAWEVGSATSSYEQYF | TGTGCCTGGGAAGTAGGGTCCGCTACGAGCTCCTACGAGCAGTACTTC
TRBJ1-5 | NA | 16 | once | TRBV5-1 | CASSLDGGRSNQPQHF | TGCGCCAGCAGCTTGGACGGGGGTCGGAGCAATCAGCCCCAGCATTTT
TRBJ1-4 | NA | 15 | NA | TRBV30 | CAWSTRTSRNEKLFF | TGTGCCTGGAGTACCCGGACCAGCCGCAACGAAAAACTGTTTTTT
TRBJ2-3 | NA | 15 | NA | TRBV19 | CASTADRSRPDTQYF | TGTGCCAGTACCGCGGACCGTAGTCGACCAGATACGCAGTATTTT
TRBJ2-1 | TRBD2 | 15 | NA | TRBV7-3 | CASSLLSGAYNEQFF | TGTGCCAGCAGCCTCCTTAGCGGGGCCTACAATGAGCAGTTCTTC